The clone carrying this T cell receptor (beta chain) was seen many times. Its specificity is not known. In germline, CDR1 is ENHRY, CDR2 SYGVKD. The CDR3 is made up of 13 amino acids. V was shortened by 2 bases and J by 2 bases, with 5 bases between the two germline ends. This entry belongs to a study of T-cell memory formation after mild COVID-19. Overall study results and limits: In pre-infection memory, a portion of responding clones appeared, which suggested that cross-reactive memory joined. What remained unconfirmed was the SARS-CoV-2 specificity of second-wave clones peaking on day 37.

TCRdb reprocessed the 5' RACE reads via MiXCR and lists one record per CDR3 protein. The sample has a few hundred thousand distinct CDR3 sequences, about 16% seen once. The chain is built from TRBV10-3 and TRBJ2-3; D not certain. The material sequenced was PBMCs or a T cell subset sorted from them (not recorded which). The clonotype was recovered from a man aged 18 to 30 who had mild COVID-19 (a few samples of this study predate the infection). Cell type and time point are not known. The CDR3 DNA follows: TGTGCCATCAGTGAGGGTCCCACAGATACGCAGTATTTT. It codes for CAISEGPTDTQYF.